This TCR beta chain was documented in a study of siplizumab effects on memory and regulatory T cells. Overall study findings and caveats: Reactions containing siplizumab showed mappable alloreactive CD4+ clones averaging roughly 67% Treg-derived, versus under 30% in controls. The apparent diversity of naive T cells exceeded that of memory cells, and naive T cells seemed to make a major contribution to the alloresponse. Proliferating siplizumab-cultured Tregs lacked confirmed suppressive function.

Worth noting for this clone: Its antigen remains unidentified.

CDR3 length: 13 amino acids. Germline-derived CDR1 and CDR2 are GTSNPN and SVGIG (reference sequence). Trimming took 7 bases from V and 2 from J, leaving 14 bases between them. Only in-frame clones appear in the TCRdb table, and some are missing; sequencing was by immunoSEQ multiplex PCR. Of about 100,000 clones listed, 91% were seen once; the top ten hold roughly 0.15%. The chain uses TRBV30 and TRBJ1-2, with D possibly matching TRBD1 (6 bases). The receptor comes from a human donor in good health. Sequenced sample: CD4+ T cells sorted from blood. The CDR3 is CAFNRGQNYGYTF. CDR3 bases: TGTGCCTTTAATCGGGGGCAAAACTATGGCTACACCTTC.